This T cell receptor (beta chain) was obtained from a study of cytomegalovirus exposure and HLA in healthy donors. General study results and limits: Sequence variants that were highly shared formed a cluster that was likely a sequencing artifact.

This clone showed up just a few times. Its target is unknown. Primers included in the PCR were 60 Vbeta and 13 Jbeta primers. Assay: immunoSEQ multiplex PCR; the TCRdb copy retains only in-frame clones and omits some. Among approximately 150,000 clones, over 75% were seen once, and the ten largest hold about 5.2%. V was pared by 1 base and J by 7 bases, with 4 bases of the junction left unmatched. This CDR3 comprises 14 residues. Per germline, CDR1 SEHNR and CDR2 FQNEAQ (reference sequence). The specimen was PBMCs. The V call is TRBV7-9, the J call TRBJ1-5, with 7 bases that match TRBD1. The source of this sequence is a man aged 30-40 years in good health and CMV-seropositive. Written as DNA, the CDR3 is TGTGCCAGCAGCTTAGAAGGGGGCAGGCAGCCCCAGCATTTT. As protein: CASSLEGGRQPQHF.